A single sample gave rise to the 3 T cell receptor beta chains below, sequenced in a study of shared clonotypes between healthy human individuals. This table comes from immunoSEQ multiplex PCR, and its TCRdb copy is limited to in-frame clones, with some not included. The sample shows about 1,800,000 clones, roughly 94% of them seen only once. Selected positively for CCR7 and CD45RO-negative, naive CD8 cells excluded terminally differentiated effector memory CD45RA+ cells. The sequenced material came from naive CD8+ T cells sorted from blood. These receptors came from a man aged 18-30 years in good health.

This clone occurred once. The rearrangement uses TRBV6-1 and TRBJ2-7; 10 nucleotides match TRBD2. Germline V CDR1 and CDR2: MNHNS, SASEGT. This CDR3 has 19 amino acids. Germline trimming cut 3 bases from V and 0 bases from J; bases unmatched to any gene: 14. The CDR3 protein is CASSDRFLTSGISSYEQYF. The CDR3 DNA is TGTGCCAGCAGTGACAGATTCCTTACTAGCGGGATTAGCTCCTACGAGCAGTACTTC.

The J gene is TRBJ2-5, the V gene TRBV4-3, with 8 bases fitting TRBD1. The V gene's germline CDR1 is LGHNA and CDR2 YSLEER. J was trimmed by 5 bases and V by 3 bases; bases with no gene match: 8. The CDR3 is made up of 15 amino acids. The CDR3 nucleotides read TGCGCCAGCAGCCACGACAGGGGAAGCTGGGAGACCCAGTACTTC. It translates to CASSHDRGSWETQYF.

This chain connects TRBV6-5 to TRBJ2-5; 9 bases fit TRBD2. Unmatched junction bases numbered 7, after V lost 4 bases and J lost 1 base. The CDR3 runs to 16 residues. Germline CDR1 MNHEY, CDR2 SVGAGI. CDR3 nucleotides: TGTGCCAGCAGTTTGGGCGTAGCGGGAGCCCAAGAGACCCAGTACTTC. Its protein is CASSLGVAGAQETQYF.